A selection of T cell receptor beta chains follows, all from one sample in a study of blood T cell repertoires in COVID-19. The protocol was immunoSEQ multiplex PCR, while the TCRdb copy is restricted to in-frame clones and leaves out a portion. The sample has 240,000 or so clones; approximately 90% are singletons. Sequenced: peripheral blood. All receptors come from a man between 60 and 75 years old who had recovered from COVID-19. Both conserved end residues are part of each CDR3. The order of the fields is CDR3 protein, CDR3 DNA, J gene, V gene, clone size, D gene. The D gene is left open where the match is weak. Expanded clones get a size class; other rows say once, few or many, or leave the size out.

CDR3aa: CASSGGPDTQYF; CDR3nt: TGTGCCAGCAGTGGAGGGCCAGATACGCAGTATTTT; j_gene: TRBJ2-3; v_gene: TRBV25-1; abundance: NA; d_gene: NA
CDR3aa: CASSSTDRRPIYEQYF; CDR3nt: TGCGCCAGCAGCTCGACGGACAGGCGACCAATCTACGAGCAGTACTTC; j_gene: TRBJ2-7; v_gene: TRBV5-1; abundance: NA; d_gene: TRBD1
CDR3aa: CASSPSGSQYGYTF; CDR3nt: TGTGCCAGCTCACCTTCCGGGTCGCAATATGGCTACACCTTC; j_gene: TRBJ1-2; v_gene: TRBV18; abundance: NA; d_gene: NA
CDR3aa: CASSGTRSGNTIYF; CDR3nt: TGTGCCAGCAGTGGGACACGCTCTGGAAACACCATATATTTT; j_gene: TRBJ1-3; v_gene: TRBV2; abundance: NA; d_gene: NA
CDR3aa: CASSYFRGSGNYGYTF; CDR3nt: TGTGCCAGCAGTTACTTCAGGGGAAGCGGCAACTATGGCTACACCTTC; j_gene: TRBJ1-2; v_gene: TRBV6-6; abundance: few; d_gene: NA
CDR3aa: CASSGGTGGDYGYTF; CDR3nt: TGTGCCAGCAGTGGGGGGACAGGGGGCGACTATGGCTACACCTTC; j_gene: TRBJ1-2; v_gene: TRBV25-1; abundance: NA; d_gene: TRBD1
CDR3aa: CSATTTGGGNAFF; CDR3nt: TGCAGCGCCACCACGACAGGGGGCGGGAATGCTTTCTTT; j_gene: TRBJ1-1; v_gene: TRBV29-1; abundance: NA; d_gene: TRBD1
CDR3aa: CASSFVSGGSTYNEQFF; CDR3nt: TGCGCCAGCAGCTTCGTGAGCGGGGGGTCCACCTACAATGAGCAGTTCTTC; j_gene: TRBJ2-1; v_gene: TRBV5-1; abundance: NA; d_gene: TRBD2
CDR3aa: CASSSPAVFDSPLHF; CDR3nt: TGTGCCAGTAGTAGTCCGGCGGTATTTGATTCACCCCTCCACTTT; j_gene: TRBJ1-6; v_gene: TRBV19; abundance: NA; d_gene: NA
CDR3aa: CASMGASNQPQHF; CDR3nt: TGTGCCAGCATGGGGGCTAGCAATCAGCCCCAGCATTTT; j_gene: TRBJ1-5; v_gene: TRBV12-3/TRBV12-4; abundance: few; d_gene: NA